One and the same sample provided the 27 T cell receptor beta chains below, sequenced in a study of radiotherapy plus CTLA-4 blockade in lung cancer. The protocol was immunoSEQ multiplex PCR, while the TCRdb copy is restricted to in-frame clones and leaves out a portion. The sample includes about 25,000 clones, about 76% of them seen just once. Specimen: peripheral blood, collected from a patient treated with radiotherapy plus ipilimumab. These receptors came from a human donor with non-small cell lung cancer whose response to radiotherapy plus ipilimumab could not be evaluated.

V usage is TRBV2 and J usage is TRBJ1-5; 11 positions match TRBD1. The CDR3 is made up of 13 amino acids. Per germline, CDR1 SNHLY and CDR2 FYNNEI. Trimming took 8 bases from V and 7 from J; bases not matched to a gene: 4. The CDR3, as DNA: TGTGCCAGCGGGGGGACAGGGGGGCAGCCCCAGCATTTT. Translating gives CASGGTGGQPQHF.

The chain employs TRBV2 and TRBJ2-7; 8 nucleotides line up with TRBD1. The CDR3 is 15 residues long. The germline V gene has CDR1 SNHLY and CDR2 FYNNEI. In DNA form, the CDR3 reads TGTGCATCACAGCCGGACAGGGCGGTGGGGAGCGAGCAGTACTTC. Its protein is CASQPDRAVGSEQYF.

The gene calls are TRBV5-4 and TRBJ2-5; maybe TRBD1 (5 bases). Trimming took off 3 bases at V and 5 bases at J, with 23 bases between the two ends. Germline lookup yields CDR1 SGHNT and CDR2 YYREEE (reference sequence). The CDR3 spans 17 residues. The CDR3 DNA is TGTGCCAGCAGCTCGGAGCTATTTAACAGGAGAGCGGAGACCCAGTACTTC. Its protein is CASSSELFNRRAETQYF.

This clone has a single count. The rearrangement uses TRBV5-1 and TRBJ2-7, with 11 bases lining up with TRBD1. The germline CDR1 and CDR2 sequences are SGHRS and YFSETQ. Losses at the gene ends were 0 bases for V and 5 bases for J; bases not matched to a gene: 10. CDR3 length: 17 amino acids. The CDR3 DNA is TGCGCCAGCAGCTTGGGTCCCTTGGGACAGGGGGTACACGAGCAGTACTTC. Protein sequence: CASSLGPLGQGVHEQYF.

The chain couples TRBV2 to TRBJ1-3; the D gene is possibly TRBD1 (5 bases). The V end lost 6 bases, the J end lost 2 bases, and 8 bases lay between the germline ends. CDR1 and CDR2 from the germline V gene are SNHLY and FYNNEI. This CDR3 region has 13 residues. CDR3: CASRQGTGNTIYF. CDR3 in DNA: TGTGCCAGCAGGCAGGGTACTGGAAACACCATATATTTT. Variable domain in full (rest from reference TRBV2 and TRBJ1-3): EPEVTQTPSHQVTQMGQEVILRCVPISNHLYFYWYRQILGQKVEFLVSFYNNEISEKSEIFDDQFSVERPDGSNFTLKIRSTKLEDSAMYFCASRQGTGNTIYFGEGSWLTVV.

The chain employs TRBV6-5 and TRBJ1-5; possible D gene TRBD1, 5 bases. The CDR3 is 13 residues long. V lost 2 bases, J lost 7 bases, and 9 bases lay in between. Germline CDR1 and CDR2: MNHEY and SVGAGI. The CDR3 region has the DNA TGTGCCAGCAGTTACCGGGAGGGGCAGCCCCAGCATTTT. Its protein product is CASSYREGQPQHF.

Of note for this clone: One end of the junction is discordant with germline, which a read error may explain. The identical CDR3 is also encoded by other nucleotide sequences in the sample. This rearrangement joins TRBV27 to TRBJ1-2, with a weak D call TRBD1 (6 bases). This CDR3 has 14 residues. Per the germline V gene, CDR1 is MNHEY and CDR2 is SMNVEV (reference sequence). This CDR3 reads CVSSLFGGADGYTF. The CDR3 DNA follows: TGTGTCAGCAGTTTATTTGGGGGCGCTGATGGCTACACCTTC.

This clone turned up a few times. J is TRBJ1-1 and V is TRBV10-3, with D perhaps matching TRBD1 (5 bases). The V and J ends lost 6 bases and 1 base respectively, with 12 bases between them. This CDR3 spans 14 amino acids. Germline loops: CDR1 ENHRY, CDR2 SYGVKD. The CDR3 nucleotides read TGTGCCATCAGCCGGGAGGGACCGAACACTGAAGCTTTCTTT. Its translation: CAISREGPNTEAFF.

This clone was seen a single time. The chain recombines TRBV5-1 with TRBJ1-5, with D perhaps TRBD1 (6 bases). Germline V gene sequence: CDR1 SGHRS, CDR2 YFSETQ. The V gene lost 0 bases and the J gene lost 3 bases, with 10 bases spanning the gap. This CDR3 contains 15 residues. The CDR3 loop is CASSLAGVPNQPQHF. The DNA of the CDR3 is TGCGCCAGCAGCTTGGCAGGGGTCCCCAATCAGCCCCAGCATTTT.

This sequence joins TRBV7-8 and TRBJ1-5, with no clear D. Deletions cut 2 bases from V and 0 bases from J, with 14 bases between. This CDR3 region has 17 residues. From germline, CDR1 is SGHVS and CDR2 FQNEAQ. The CDR3: CASSLFTTTRSNQPQHF. In DNA, the CDR3 is TGTGCCAGCAGCTTATTTACGACAACCCGTAGCAATCAGCCCCAGCATTTT.

In its sample, this clone was seen a few times. The rearrangement joins TRBV19 to TRBJ1-5, with TRBD1 as a possible D gene (6 bases). Germline CDR1 is LNHDA and CDR2 is SQIVND (reference sequence). This CDR3 is 14 amino acids long. V was shortened by 5 bases and J by 6 bases, with 14 bases between the two germline ends. DNA for the CDR3: TGTGCCAGTAGTCAAGACAGGTCGGGTCAGCCCCAGCATTTT. It codes for CASSQDRSGQPQHF.

The gene calls are TRBV10-1 and TRBJ2-1, with D possibly matching TRBD2 (5 bases). The germline V gene encodes CDR1 WNHNN and CDR2 SYGVQD (reference sequence). This CDR3 contains 15 residues. The V gene lost 5 bases and the J gene lost 4 bases, with 15 bases spanning the gap. DNA of the CDR3: TGCGCCAGCAGTAAGAGCGGCTCCGAGTACAATGAGCAGTTCTTC. This translates into CASSKSGSEYNEQFF.

Here the CDR3 DNA reads TGTGCCAGCGGCGGGGGACAGGGTTATGGCTACACCTTC. Amino acid sequence: CASGGGQGYGYTF. The chain employs TRBV7-3 and TRBJ1-2, with 9 bases lining up with TRBD1. The V gene's germline CDR1 is SGHTA and CDR2 FQGTGA. CDR3 length equals 13 residues. V was pared by 8 bases and J by 5 bases, with 6 bases of the junction left unmatched.

The V and J genes are TRBV5-1 and TRBJ2-1; TRBD2 matches at 8 bases. Germline V gene lookup returns CDR1 SGHRS and CDR2 YFSETQ. This CDR3 comprises 14 residues. Trimming removed 3 bases from V and 8 bases from J; junction bases left unmatched: 7. Here the CDR3 reads CASSSGGGYDEQFF. The CDR3 DNA is TGCGCCAGCAGCTCCGGGGGGGGGTACGATGAGCAGTTCTTC.

The chain joins TRBV4-1 to TRBJ1-5; 8 nucleotides agree with TRBD1. J was trimmed by 5 bases and V by 3 bases; bases with no gene match: 9. CDR3 length equals 16 residues. The germline CDR1 and CDR2 sequences are MGHRA and YSYEKL. CDR3 loop: CASSHARGTGDQPQHF. Written as DNA, the CDR3 is TGCGCCAGCAGCCACGCCAGGGGGACAGGAGATCAGCCCCAGCATTTT.

V and J are TRBV27 and TRBJ2-7; 11 positions agree with TRBD1. V lost 5 bases and J lost 0; bases outside the gene matches: 6. CDR1 is MNHEY, CDR2 SMNVEV, per germline (reference sequence). This CDR3 has 16 residues. CDR3 in DNA: TGTGCCAGCAGTCAGTTGGGGACAGGGGGCTCCTACGAGCAGTACTTC. It specifies CASSQLGTGGSYEQYF.

V and J are TRBV9 and TRBJ2-1; possibly TRBD1 for D (6 bases). The ends were cut back, 4 bases at V and 13 bases at J, with 21 bases in the middle. Germline lookup yields CDR1 SGDLS and CDR2 YYNGEE. This CDR3 has 14 amino acids. The CDR3 DNA sequence: TGTGCCAGCAGCATCGGACAGACCACTACCCCACAGTTCTTC. Translated: CASSIGQTTTPQFF.

This clone is classed as medium-sized (0.01 to 0.1%). V and J are TRBV9 and TRBJ1-3; TRBD1 matches at 7 bases. Per the germline V gene, CDR1 is SGDLS and CDR2 is YYNGEE. The CDR3 consists of 16 residues. V was pared by 0 bases and J by 0 bases, with 3 bases of the junction left unmatched. The CDR3 region is CASSVGAGGSGNTIYF. The DNA of the CDR3 is TGTGCCAGCAGCGTAGGTGCAGGGGGCTCTGGAAACACCATATATTTT.

The chain recombines TRBV7-8 with TRBJ2-1, with TRBD2 matching 13 bases. V lost 3 bases and J lost 7; bases outside the gene matches: 6. There are 16 residues in the CDR3. Germline V CDR1 and CDR2: SGHVS, FQNEAQ. This CDR3 reads CASSLLLAGGINEQFF. For the CDR3, the DNA is TGTGCCAGCAGCTTGCTACTAGCGGGAGGGATAAATGAGCAGTTCTTC.

The chain combines TRBV16 with TRBJ2-3, with D unclear. Looked up from germline, CDR1 is KGHSY and CDR2 is FQNENV. The CDR3 loop spans 15 amino acids. V lost 0 bases and J 0 bases, leaving 7 bases between the germline ends. DNA of the CDR3: TGTGCCAGCAGCCAATCGGCAGGTAGCACAGATACGCAGTATTTT. Protein sequence: CASSQSAGSTDTQYF. The full variable domain, in which reference TRBV16 and TRBJ2-3 provide the parts outside the CDR3, is GEEVAQTPKHLVRGEGQKAKLYCAPIKGHSYVFWYQQVLKNEFKFLISFQNENVFDETGMPKERFSAKCLPNSPCSLEIQATKLEDSAVYFCASSQSAGSTDTQYFGPGTRLTVL.

This clone occurred a few times. This chain connects TRBV4-1 to TRBJ2-1; 8 bases match TRBD2. Germline V gene data show CDR1 as MGHRA and CDR2 as YSYEKL. The CDR3 length is 16 residues. J was trimmed by 5 bases and V by 5 bases; bases with no gene match: 11. CDR3 DNA: TGCGCCAGCAGCTCGCCTCTAGCGGGTGGGAACAATGAGCAGTTCTTC. Translating gives CASSSPLAGGNNEQFF.

This chain connects TRBV5-4 to TRBJ2-3, with 12 bases that match TRBD2. Germline CDR1 SGHNT, CDR2 YYREEE (reference sequence). Trimming took 1 base from V and 6 from J; bases not matched to a gene: 12. The CDR3 is 18 residues long. In DNA form, the CDR3 reads TGTGCCAGCAGCTTGAGGCTAGCGGGGGGGGGCGGCTCCGATACGCAGTATTTT. Translation: CASSLRLAGGGGSDTQYF. Full variable domain (missing parts from reference TRBV5-4 and TRBJ2-3): ETGVTQSPTHLIKTRGQQVTLRCSSQSGHNTVSWYQQALGQGPQFIFQYYREEENGRGNFPPRFSGLQFPNYSSELNVNALELDDSALYLCASSLRLAGGGGSDTQYFGPGTRLTVL.

The rearrangement joins TRBV28 to TRBJ1-4; 10 nucleotides line up with TRBD1. Germline-derived CDR1 and CDR2 are MDHEN and SYDVKM. This CDR3 is 18 amino acids long. J lost 0 bases, V lost 7 bases, and 11 bases had no gene match. The CDR3 nucleotides are TGTGCCAGCAAGTCCGACAGGGGGCGAAGATCAACTAATGAAAAACTGTTTTTT. This sequence encodes CASKSDRGRRSTNEKLFF.

This clone was recorded only once. The genes are TRBV2 and TRBJ2-3, with 12 nucleotides matching TRBD1. The CDR3 is made up of 14 amino acids. Germline V gives CDR1 SNHLY, CDR2 FYNNEI. The trim removed 10 bases at V and 4 bases at J, leaving 6 bases unmatched. The CDR3 is CAIPGQGAADTQYF. In DNA form, the CDR3 reads TGTGCCATTCCGGGACAGGGGGCCGCAGATACGCAGTATTTT.

The V call is TRBV15, the J call TRBJ1-1; D is possibly TRBD1 (5 bases). Per the germline V gene, CDR1 is LNHNV and CDR2 is YYDKDF (reference sequence). This CDR3 region has 15 residues. V lost 6 bases to trimming and J lost 3 bases, with 17 bases between them. Here the CDR3 DNA reads TGTGCCACCAGTGGCAGGGTCGAGATCGACACTGAAGCTTTCTTT. It yields the protein CATSGRVEIDTEAFF.

The J gene is TRBJ2-3, the V gene TRBV5-1; tentative D call: TRBD1 (5 bases). The CDR3 consists of 16 residues. CDR1 is SGHRS, CDR2 YFSETQ, per germline. V was shortened by 0 bases and J by 0 bases, with 11 bases between the two germline ends. CDR3 loop: CASSLARVPSTDTQYF. The CDR3 bases are TGCGCCAGCAGCTTGGCCAGGGTCCCTAGCACAGATACGCAGTATTTT. The variable domain in full, with the rest retrieved from reference TRBV5-1 and TRBJ2-3, is KAGVTQTPRYLIKTRGQQVTLSCSPISGHRSVSWYQQTPGQGLQFLFEYFSETQRNKGNFPGRFSGRQFSNSRSEMNVSTLELGDSALYLCASSLARVPSTDTQYFGPGTRLTVL.

The V and J genes are TRBV5-1 and TRBJ2-7, with D possibly being TRBD2 (6 bases). The germline V and J ends were trimmed by 0 bases and 5 bases, with 12 bases remaining between them. The CDR3 contains 14 residues. Germline-derived CDR1 and CDR2 are SGHRS and YFSETQ. Here the CDR3 reads CASSLVNGGNEQYF. In DNA form, the CDR3 reads TGCGCCAGCAGCTTGGTCAACGGGGGAAACGAGCAGTACTTC.